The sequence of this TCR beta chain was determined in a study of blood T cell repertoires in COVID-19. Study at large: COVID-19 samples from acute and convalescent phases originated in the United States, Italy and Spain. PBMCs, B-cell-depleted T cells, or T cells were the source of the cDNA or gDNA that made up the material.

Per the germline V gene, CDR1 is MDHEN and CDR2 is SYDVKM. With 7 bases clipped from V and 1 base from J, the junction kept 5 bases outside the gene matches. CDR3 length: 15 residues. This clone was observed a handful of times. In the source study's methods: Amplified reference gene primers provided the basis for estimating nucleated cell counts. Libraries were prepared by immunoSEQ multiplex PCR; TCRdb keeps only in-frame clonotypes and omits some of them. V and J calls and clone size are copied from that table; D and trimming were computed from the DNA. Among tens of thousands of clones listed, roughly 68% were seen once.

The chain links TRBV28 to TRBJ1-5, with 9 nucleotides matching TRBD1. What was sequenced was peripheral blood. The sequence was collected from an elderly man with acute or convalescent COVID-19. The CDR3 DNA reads TGTGCCAGCACCTTGGACAGGGGAAGCAATCAGCCCCAGCATTTT. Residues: CASTLDRGSNQPQHF.